Described below is a single T cell receptor (beta chain) sequence and its context. This specimen comes from a study of cytotoxic CD8 clonotypes in ibrutinib-treated CLL. Sequencing was designed to attain a depth spanning 1 in 200,000 to 1 in 1 million T cells. Sequenced by immunoSEQ multiplex PCR; TCRdb stores in-frame clones only, minus some. The data contain almost 45,000 clones, almost 70% of them singletons. V lost 6 bases, J lost 0 bases, and 8 bases stayed unmatched. The CDR3 contains 15 residues. Germline CDR1 is LGHNA and CDR2 is YSLEER. The TCR was taken from a human donor with chronic lymphocytic leukemia. The chain links TRBV4-3 to TRBJ2-7, with TRBD1 matching over 7 bases. The specimen was PBMCs, collected after 12 months of ibrutinib treatment. CDR3 protein: CASSPTGTSSYEQYF. CDR3 coding DNA: TGCGCCAGCAGTCCGACAGGGACCAGCTCCTACGAGCAGTACTTC.